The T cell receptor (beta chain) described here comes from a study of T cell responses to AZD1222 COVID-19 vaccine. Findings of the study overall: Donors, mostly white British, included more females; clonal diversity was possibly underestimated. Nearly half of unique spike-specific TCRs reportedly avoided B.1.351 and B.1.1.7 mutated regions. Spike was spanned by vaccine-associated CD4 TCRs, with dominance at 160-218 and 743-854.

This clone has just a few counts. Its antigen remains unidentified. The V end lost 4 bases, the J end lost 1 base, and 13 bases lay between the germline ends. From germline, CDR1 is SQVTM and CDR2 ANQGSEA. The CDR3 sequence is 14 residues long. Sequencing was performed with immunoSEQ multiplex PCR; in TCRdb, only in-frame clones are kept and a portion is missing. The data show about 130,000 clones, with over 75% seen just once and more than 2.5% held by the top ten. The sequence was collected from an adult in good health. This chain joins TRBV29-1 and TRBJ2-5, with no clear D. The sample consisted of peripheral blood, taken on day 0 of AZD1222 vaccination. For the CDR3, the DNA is TGCAGCGTTGCGGTATATGGAGCCCAAGAGACCCAGTACTTC. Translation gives CSVAVYGAQETQYF. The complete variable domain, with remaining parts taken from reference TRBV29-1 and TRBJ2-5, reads SAVISQKPSRDICQRGTSLTIQCQVDSQVTMMFWYRQQPGQSLTLIATANQGSEATYESGFVIDKFPISRPNLTFSTLTVSNMSPEDSSIYLCSVAVYGAQETQYFGPGTRLLVL.